These T cell receptor beta chains were read from a single sample in a study of blood T cell repertoires in COVID-19. TCRdb's table, derived via immunoSEQ multiplex PCR, lists solely in-frame clones and lacks some. This repertoire shows about 220,000 clones, around 83% found once; its top ten account for roughly 8.2%. The sequenced sample consisted of peripheral blood. These receptor sequences come from a woman over 75 with COVID-19, enrolled during active disease. Both conserved end residues are part of each CDR3. Each record gives: clone size, D gene, V gene, J gene, CDR3 DNA, CDR3 protein. A D gene is named only where the DNA matches it firmly. Only some rows state a clone size, as once, few, many or a class for expanded clones.

size: NA
D: NA
V: TRBV6-5
J: TRBJ2-5
DNA: TGTGCCAGCAGTCTCAGGGCAGGGAGCGGGGAGACCCAGTACTTC
CDR3: CASSLRAGSGETQYF

size: NA
D: NA
V: TRBV6-1
J: TRBJ1-5
DNA: TGTGCCAGCAGTGAAGCAGGACAGCTCAATCAGCCCCAGCATTTT
CDR3: CASSEAGQLNQPQHF

size: NA
D: TRBD1
V: TRBV6-4
J: TRBJ2-1
DNA: TGTGCCAGCAGTGTACAGGGGGGCGATGAGCAGTTCTTC
CDR3: CASSVQGGDEQFF

size: many
D: TRBD2
V: TRBV3-1/TRBV3-2
J: TRBJ2-7
DNA: TGTGCCAGCAGCCCCTGGACTAGCGGGGGGGCCGGGAACCCCCCCGAGCAGTACTTC
CDR3: CASSPWTSGGAGNPPEQYF

size: NA
D: NA
V: TRBV7-2
J: TRBJ1-6
DNA: TGTGCCAGCAGCTTGACAGAGCTAAATTCACCCCTCCACTTT
CDR3: CASSLTELNSPLHF

size: NA
D: NA
V: TRBV7-2
J: TRBJ2-4
DNA: TGTGCCAGCAGCTTCACCAGGAATAGCATTCAGTACTTC
CDR3: CASSFTRNSIQYF

size: NA
D: NA
V: TRBV5-1
J: TRBJ1-5
DNA: TGCGCCAGCAGCTTGGACAGACCGGATCAGCCCCAGCATTTT
CDR3: CASSLDRPDQPQHF

size: NA
D: NA
V: TRBV10-3
J: TRBJ2-5
DNA: TGTGCCATCAGTGCACCAAGGGGGGAGACCCAGTACTTC
CDR3: CAISAPRGETQYF

size: NA
D: TRBD1
V: TRBV5-6
J: TRBJ1-1
DNA: TGTGCCAGCAGCTTGGGGGGATTACAGGGGCCTGGCGCTGAAGCTTTCTTT
CDR3: CASSLGGLQGPGAEAFF

size: NA
D: NA
V: TRBV6-1
J: TRBJ1-2
DNA: TGTGCCAGCAGAGAACAGGGAAATGGTGGCTACACCTTC
CDR3: CASREQGNGGYTF